This passage covers 27 T cell receptor beta chains from one sample sequenced in a study of T cells expressing NK-cell markers (dated by TCRdb to 2019 to 2021). The library relied on 5' RACE. The instrument given in TCRdb is Illumina HiSeq 2000. TCRdb reprocessed the reads, reporting each CDR3 protein sequence once and no DNA. The sample's clone listing holds some 390,000 distinct CDR3 sequences. The top ten clones comprise about 10% of the sample. The sequenced sample consisted of blood T cells: a sorted CD56 or NKG2C T cell subset, CD4+ or CD8+ T cells, or bulk PBMC T cells (not recorded which). The receptors derive from a woman aged 50 to 60 in good health. Donor details come from another sample of the same person, matched by shared clones.

J is TRBJ1-5 and V is TRBV7-2. Germline V gene sequence: CDR1 SGHTA, CDR2 FQGNSA. The CDR3 is made up of 13 amino acids. CDR3 region: CASSYGGVWSQHF.

V is TRBV9 and J is TRBJ2-3; no DNA is available, so the TRBD2 call from TCRdb remains unchecked. Germline V gene data show CDR1 as SGDLS and CDR2 as YYNGEE. There are 13 residues in the CDR3. This CDR3 reads CASSKTRTSAQYF.

CDR3 amino acids: CSASAGGEQFF. V and J are TRBV20-1 and TRBJ2-1; TCRdb names TRBD2, which stays unverified in the absence of DNA. The CDR3 extends over 11 amino acids. Germline V gives CDR1 DFQATT, CDR2 SNEGSKA (reference sequence).

The chain has TRBV20-1 and TRBJ2-7. Germline V gives CDR1 DFQATT, CDR2 SNEGSKA (reference sequence). CDR3 length: 15 amino acids. CDR3 residues: CSARPAVGVSYEQYF.

The chain couples TRBV20-1 to TRBJ2-2; TCRdb outputs TRBD1, but without DNA this stays unchecked. CDR3 length equals 14 residues. Germline V lookup: CDR1 DFQATT, CDR2 SNEGSKA (reference sequence). The CDR3 loop is CSARGEDSPGELFF.

The chain combines TRBV20-1 with TRBJ1-1; TCRdb reports TRBD1, a call that lacks DNA to check it against. CDR3 length equals 14 residues. CDR1 and CDR2 from the germline V gene are DFQATT and SNEGSKA (reference sequence). This chain's CDR3 is CSARGVPGRTEAFF.

This chain connects TRBV4-1 to TRBJ1-1. Germline CDR1 reads MGHRA; CDR2 reads YSYEKL. The CDR3 loop spans 13 amino acids. The CDR3 loop is CASSLGLVGEAFF.

This chain joins TRBV28 and TRBJ1-5; TCRdb's D call, TRBD1, is unchecked because there is no DNA. This CDR3 is built from 13 residues. The germline V gene has CDR1 MDHEN and CDR2 SYDVKM. The CDR3 reads CASSGQWGVPQHF. Based on the CDR3 plus reference TRBV28 and TRBJ1-5, the full variable domain is DVKVTQSSRYLVKRTGEKVFLECVQDMDHENMFWYRQDPGLGLRLIYFSYDVKMKEKGDIPEGYSVSREKKERFSLILESASTNQTSMYLCASSGQWGVPQHFGDGTRLSIL.

This chain links TRBV29-1 with TRBJ2-2. CDR3 length: 13 amino acids. The germline CDR1 and CDR2 sequences are SQVTM and ANQGSEA. The CDR3 sequence: CSVVAVITGELFF.

The V gene is TRBV10-3, the J gene TRBJ2-7; TCRdb's D call, TRBD1, is unchecked because there is no DNA. The CDR3 runs 16 residues. Germline V gives CDR1 ENHRY, CDR2 SYGVKD. CDR3 protein: CASISNAGQGSYEQYF.

CDR3 amino acids: CASEGGEVYEQYF. The rearrangement uses TRBV12-3 or TRBV12-4 and TRBJ2-7; as DNA is missing, the TRBD2 call by TCRdb cannot be tested. The CDR3 runs to 13 residues.

The genes are TRBV14 and TRBJ1-6. The germline CDR1 and CDR2 sequences are SGHDN and FVKESK. The CDR3 is 14 residues long. The CDR3 loop is CASSQGAFGSPLHF.

V and J are TRBV7-9 and TRBJ1-4. This CDR3 comprises 14 residues. Germline V CDR1 and CDR2: SEHNR, FQNEAQ (reference sequence). This CDR3 reads CASSSDLGNEKLFF. Supplemented by reference TRBV7-9 and TRBJ1-4, the full variable domain reads DTGVSQNPRHKITKRGQNVTFRCDPISEHNRLYWYRQTLGQGPEFLTYFQNEAQLEKSRLLSDRFSAERPKGSFSTLEIQRTEQGDSAMYLCASSSDLGNEKLFFGSGTQLSVL.

The rearrangement uses TRBV5-1 and TRBJ2-2; without DNA, the TCRdb call of TRBD1 cannot be checked. CDR1 and CDR2 from the germline V gene are SGHRS and YFSETQ. The CDR3 loop spans 15 amino acids. The chain's CDR3 is CASKELQGATGELFF.

This chain uses TRBV5-1 with TRBJ2-1; checking the TCRdb D call of TRBD1 is not possible without DNA. The CDR3 is made up of 15 amino acids. Germline-derived CDR1 and CDR2 are SGHRS and YFSETQ. CDR3: CASSSLGPRYNEQFF.

V is TRBV6-6 and J is TRBJ2-1; TCRdb's D call, TRBD1, is unchecked because there is no DNA. The CDR3 has 16 residues. Germline V gene lookup returns CDR1 MNHNY and CDR2 SVGAGI (reference sequence). The CDR3 sequence: CASARGMTSSYNEQFF.

The V gene is TRBV3-1, the J gene TRBJ1-1; absent DNA, TCRdb's TRBD1 call cannot be checked. Per germline, CDR1 LGHDT and CDR2 YNNKEL (reference sequence). CDR3 length equals 13 residues. This CDR3 reads CATQTGANTEAFF.

The V call is TRBV3-1, the J call TRBJ2-3; the D call of TRBD2 rests on TCRdb alone, since no DNA is present to check it. CDR1 is LGHDT and CDR2 is YNNKEL in the germline V gene (reference sequence). The CDR3 spans 15 residues. The CDR3 region is CASSQRGGRADTQYF.

The chain links TRBV12-3 or TRBV12-4 to TRBJ2-1; TCRdb selects TRBD1, and the lack of DNA leaves this call unchecked. The CDR3 consists of 12 residues. CDR3 protein: CASSLPLNEQFF.

The V gene is TRBV6-2 or TRBV6-3, the J gene TRBJ1-1; TCRdb selects TRBD1, and the lack of DNA leaves this call unchecked. The CDR3 runs 12 residues. The germline gives CDR1 MNHEY, CDR2 SVGEGT. CDR3 loop: CASNTGTSEAFF.

The CDR3 sequence: CASSSGPGLAGAGYNEQFF. V and J are TRBV5-5 and TRBJ2-1; TCRdb's assignment of TRBD2 cannot be checked, as there is no DNA. The V gene's germline CDR1 is SGHKS and CDR2 YYEKEE (reference sequence). The CDR3 contains 19 residues. Full variable domain (remainder filled in from reference TRBV5-5 and TRBJ2-1): DAGVTQSPTHLIKTRGQQVTLRCSPISGHKSVSWYQQVLGQGPQFIFQYYEKEERGRGNFPDRFSARQFPNYSSELNVNALLLGDSALYLCASSSGPGLAGAGYNEQFFGPGTRLTVL.

The V and J genes are TRBV4-1 and TRBJ1-1; lacking DNA, the TRBD1 call made by TCRdb goes unchecked. Germline CDR1 reads MGHRA; CDR2 reads YSYEKL. The CDR3 has 15 residues. CDR3 protein: CASSPSGTGVLEAFF.

The J gene is TRBJ2-5, the V gene TRBV10-3; with no DNA, the TCRdb D assignment of TRBD2 cannot be verified. Germline CDR1 ENHRY, CDR2 SYGVKD. The CDR3 is made up of 12 amino acids. This chain's CDR3 is CAISLAGESQYF.

J is TRBJ2-3 and V is TRBV3-1; the D gene TCRdb calls, TRBD2, cannot be checked with no DNA. The CDR3 is made up of 15 amino acids. Germline V CDR1 and CDR2: LGHDT, YNNKEL (reference sequence). The CDR3: CASSPGLGNTDTQYF.

The gene calls are TRBV5-1 and TRBJ2-2; there is no DNA to check the TCRdb D call of TRBD2. Germline lookup yields CDR1 SGHRS and CDR2 YFSETQ. The CDR3 covers 15 residues. CDR3 residues: CASTLAGGPTGELFF.

This chain links TRBV5-1 with TRBJ1-1. Germline V gene data show CDR1 as SGHRS and CDR2 as YFSETQ. This CDR3 is 16 amino acids long. The CDR3 reads CASSLVGLNMNTEAFF.

CDR3 in amino acids: CASSGRGSGPQQFF. The chain recombines TRBV7-9 with TRBJ2-1; TCRdb proposes TRBD1, but this gene call is untestable without DNA. This CDR3 contains 14 residues. CDR1 is SEHNR and CDR2 is FQNEAQ in the germline V gene (reference sequence).